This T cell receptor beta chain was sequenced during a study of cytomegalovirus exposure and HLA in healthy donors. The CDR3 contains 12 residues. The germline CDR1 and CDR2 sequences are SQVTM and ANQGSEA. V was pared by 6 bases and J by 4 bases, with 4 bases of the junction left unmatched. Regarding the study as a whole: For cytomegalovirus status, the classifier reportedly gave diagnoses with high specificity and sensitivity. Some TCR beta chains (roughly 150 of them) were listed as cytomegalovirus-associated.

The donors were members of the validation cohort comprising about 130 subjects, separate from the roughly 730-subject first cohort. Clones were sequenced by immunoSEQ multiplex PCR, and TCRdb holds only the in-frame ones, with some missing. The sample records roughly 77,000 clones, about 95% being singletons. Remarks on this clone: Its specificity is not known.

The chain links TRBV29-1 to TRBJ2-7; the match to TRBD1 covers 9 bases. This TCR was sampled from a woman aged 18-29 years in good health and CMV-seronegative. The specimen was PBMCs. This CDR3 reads CSVGTGLYEQYF. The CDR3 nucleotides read TGCAGCGTCGGGACAGGGTTATACGAGCAGTACTTC.